One and the same sample provided the 2 T cell receptor beta chains below, sequenced in a study of CD4 T cell repertoires in COVID-19. Repertoires were generated with immunoSEQ multiplex PCR, while TCRdb's copy carries only in-frame clones and drops some. The profile shows over 20,000 clones, more than 75% of them singletons. The memory T cells were sequenced right after ex vivo isolation, without culture. The sequencing used central memory CD4+ T cells from blood, collected before the COVID-19 pandemic. The origin of the receptors is a human donor who had COVID-19.

The chain carries TRBV30 and TRBJ1-1; perhaps TRBD1 as D (5 bases). The CDR3 spans 14 residues. Germline V CDR1 and CDR2: GTSNPN, SVGIG (reference sequence). Trimming shortened V by 3 bases and J by 3 bases, and 14 bases separated the two germline ends. The CDR3 sequence is CAWRKGEEDTEAFF. CDR3 DNA sequence: TGTGCCTGGAGAAAAGGGGAGGAGGACACTGAAGCTTTCTTT.

This rearrangement joins TRBV5-3 to TRBJ2-1; 9 bases are a match to TRBD1. TRBV5-3 is classed as an ORF, of uncertain function. After removal of 5 bases from V and 8 bases from J, the junction contained 14 bases not matched to a gene. The length of the CDR3 is 16 residues. The CDR3 DNA follows: TGTGCCAGAAGGCCTCATGGACAGGGGACTTTCCATGAGCAGTTCTTC. Translation: CARRPHGQGTFHEQFF.